The source of this T cell receptor (beta chain) is a study of T cell clonality in common variable immunodeficiency. Regarding this clone: The antigen remains unidentified. The junction departs from the called germline gene at one end, perhaps through a read error. From the germline J gene comes the end of the CDR3, since the read stops 3 residues before it.

CVID meant reduced serum IgG, IgA and/or IgM plus specific antibody deficiency. Overall study findings and caveats: Fewer TCRbeta clones were shared among CVID subjects than controls. CVID patient heterogeneity limited repertoire-clinical complication correlations. Reportedly, TCR beta sequences from common variable immunodeficiency showed fewer deletions and N-nucleotide insertions.

Profiled with immunoSEQ multiplex PCR; TCRdb holds only in-frame clones, not every one. The data show about 26,000 clones, with none appearing a single time. CDR3 length equals 15 residues. The V gene's germline CDR1 is LNHDA and CDR2 SQIVND (reference sequence). The chain carries TRBV19 and TRBJ1-4; D is ambiguous. Sequencing was carried out using peripheral blood mononuclear cells. The receptor's source is a human donor with common variable immunodeficiency. Partial CDR3 DNA: TGTGCCAGTAGTGACCGACTCAGAACTAAGGAAAAA. Translating it yields CASSDRLRTKEK. The whole CDR3 reads CASSDRLRTKEKLFF.